This T cell receptor (beta chain) was sequenced during a study of OX40 agonist ivuxolimab in advanced cancers. As for this clone: What it recognizes is unknown.

Method: immunoSEQ multiplex PCR; TCRdb's copy keeps in-frame clones and lacks some. Seen here are 63,000 or so clones, approximately 86% observed once, and the top ten hold approximately 2.1%. The V gene's germline CDR1 is MDHEN and CDR2 SYDVKM. V was cut by 4 bases and J by 0 bases, with 19 bases left in between. There are 18 residues in the CDR3. Notes on the study in general: Near-lowest levels of clonal expansion characterized partial responders at 0.1-3.0 mg/kg.

This TCR derives from an adult with an advanced solid tumor such as melanoma, head and neck, liver or kidney cancer. The V gene is TRBV28, the J gene TRBJ1-5, with a weak D call TRBD1 (6 bases). Source: CD4+ or CD8+ T cells sorted from blood, taken in a trial of the OX40 agonist ivuxolimab. For the CDR3, the DNA is TGTGCCAGCAGTTCCAACACTGGGGGCCGGTATAGCAATCAGCCCCAGCATTTT. It translates to CASSSNTGGRYSNQPQHF. Using reference TRBV28 and TRBJ1-5 for the parts outside the CDR3, the full variable domain is DVKVTQSSRYLVKRTGEKVFLECVQDMDHENMFWYRQDPGLGLRLIYFSYDVKMKEKGDIPEGYSVSREKKERFSLILESASTNQTSMYLCASSSNTGGRYSNQPQHFGDGTRLSIL.